This is a list of T cell receptor beta chains from one sample in a study of patients and donors after allogeneic stem cell transplantation. Using its own MiXCR run on the RT-PCR reads, TCRdb lists one record per CDR3 protein. The data hold some 24,000 distinct CDR3 sequences, with approximately 43% observed a single time. The source material was blood, either unsorted or a sorted T cell fraction (not recorded which). Receptors originate from a human donor who was either an allogeneic HSCT recipient or a stem cell or donor lymphocyte infusion donor (not recorded which). It is not recorded whose cells these are; they may come from a transplant donor. Both conserved end residues are part of each CDR3. The D gene is left open where the match is weak. Where a row states a size, it is once, few, many or the class of an expanded clone; other rows omit it.

CDR3 length,V gene,D gene,clone size,J gene,CDR3 DNA,CDR3 protein
14,TRBV11-2,NA,NA,TRBJ2-2,TGTGCCAGCAGCTTAGCCAGTAGTATCGGGGAGCTGTTTTTT,CASSLASSIGELFF
14,TRBV28,TRBD1,NA,TRBJ2-7,TGTGCCAGCTCCGGACAGGGGTTTTCCTACGAGCAGTACTTC,CASSGQGFSYEQYF
14,TRBV5-1,TRBD2,NA,TRBJ2-3,TGCGCCAGCAGCTTCGGCGGGGGGGCAGATACGCAGTATTTT,CASSFGGGADTQYF
13,TRBV5-6,NA,once,TRBJ2-2,TGTGCCAGCAGCTTGGTCGGGGCCGGGGAGCTGTTTTTT,CASSLVGAGELFF
17,TRBV6-5,NA,NA,TRBJ2-7,TGTGCCAGCAGTTACTCGAAAGTTCGTGGCAGGGGCTACGAGCAGTACTTC,CASSYSKVRGRGYEQYF
13,TRBV29-1,NA,NA,TRBJ2-5,TGCAGCGTCGACAGGAGCTTCGGGGAGACCCAGTACTTC,CSVDRSFGETQYF
13,TRBV7-2,TRBD1,NA,TRBJ1-1,TGTGCCAGCAGCTTCGACAGGGATACTGAAGCTTTCTTT,CASSFDRDTEAFF
15,TRBV7-6,NA,NA,TRBJ2-1,TGTGCCAGCAGCGCAGGACACCTTTCCTACAATGAGCAGTTCTTC,CASSAGHLSYNEQFF
14,TRBV7-2,NA,NA,TRBJ2-2,TGTGCCAGCAGCTTAGCGGCGGTCACCGGGGAGCTGTTTTTT,CASSLAAVTGELFF
16,TRBV5-1,NA,few,TRBJ1-6,TGCGCCAGCAGCTTGGCCGGCGTGAAATGGAATTCACCCCTCCACTTT,CASSLAGVKWNSPLHF
13,TRBV5-1,NA,many,TRBJ2-1,TGCGCCAGCAGCTTGGAGGTCTACAATGAGCAGTTCTTC,CASSLEVYNEQFF
12,TRBV12-3/TRBV12-4,NA,NA,TRBJ1-1,TGTGCCAGCAGTTTAACGAGCACTGAAGCTTTCTTT,CASSLTSTEAFF
13,TRBV3-1,NA,NA,TRBJ2-1,TGTGCCAGCAGCCAATACGGGACGTCGGTGCAGTTCTTC,CASSQYGTSVQFF
15,TRBV7-6,NA,NA,TRBJ1-1,TGTGCCAGCAGCTTTGGGGGCAACATGAACACTGAAGCTTTCTTT,CASSFGGNMNTEAFF
13,TRBV25-1,TRBD1,NA,TRBJ1-6,TGTGCCAGCAGAGACAGGGGGAATTCACCCCTCCACTTT,CASRDRGNSPLHF
17,TRBV5-1,TRBD2,NA,TRBJ2-5,TGCGCCAGCAGCTTGGCCGGTCCTAGCGGGTTCCAAGAGACCCAGTACTTC,CASSLAGPSGFQETQYF
16,TRBV18,TRBD1,NA,TRBJ1-3,TGTGCCAGCTCAACCGGGACAGGGAGCTCTAGAAACACCATATATTTT,CASSTGTGSSRNTIYF
15,TRBV5-5,NA,NA,TRBJ1-5,TGTGCCAGCAGCTTGGCCCTGTCCCCCAATCAGCCCCAGCATTTT,CASSLALSPNQPQHF
13,TRBV6-2/TRBV6-3,NA,NA,TRBJ1-1,TGTGCCACCGGACGAGGGGGTTGGCCTGAAGCTTTCTTT,CATGRGGWPEAFF
15,TRBV14,NA,NA,TRBJ1-1,TGTGCCAGCAGCCAAAACAGAGGAATGAACACTGAAGCTTTCTTT,CASSQNRGMNTEAFF
13,TRBV5-5,NA,NA,TRBJ2-3,TGTGCCAGCAGCCTCGGGGGCACAGATACGCAGTATTTT,CASSLGGTDTQYF
15,TRBV10-2,NA,few,TRBJ1-3,TGCGCCAGCAGTGAGTACAGGAGCTCTGGAAACACCATATATTTT,CASSEYRSSGNTIYF
12,TRBV29-1,TRBD1,once,TRBJ2-1,TGCAGCACCGGACAGGGATACAATGAGCAGTTCTTC,CSTGQGYNEQFF
17,TRBV14,TRBD2,NA,TRBJ2-5,TGTGCCAGCAGCCAAGAAAAAGGTCTAGCGGGATTTGAGACCCAGTACTTC,CASSQEKGLAGFETQYF